This T cell receptor (beta chain) was observed in a study of early T cells in non-severe SARS-CoV-2 infection (dated by TCRdb to the early 2020s). A note on the overall study: Because TCR sequencing relied on bulk RNA taken from unsorted whole blood, pairing of alpha and beta chains was not possible. Here is what the overall study found, with its caveats: Matching against VDJdb was skewed toward anti-spike CD8 responses, likely underestimated virus-specific expansions, and missed private and CD4 specificities.

V sheds 2 bases and J sheds 10 bases, leaving 12 bases between their ends. Reading the germline V gene gives CDR1 SGHTA and CDR2 FQGNSA. Including the terminal cysteine and phenylalanine, the CDR3 comprises 13 residues. Just CDR3 DNA is preserved here, 39 bases in frame from base 1. Receptor libraries were prepared by 5' RACE. The sequencer listed for this sample is NextSeq 500. In the TCR library protocol, unique molecular identifiers were attached to individual cDNA molecules to correct for PCR bias and sequencing error. TCR alpha and beta chains were both sequenced, and the abundances of alpha and beta sequences in each sample were closely correlated with each other. Regarding the original processing steps: Decombinator V4 was used to annotate TCR sequences for V gene, J gene and CDR3. Expanded TCRs were defined as changing significantly between any two time points under a Poisson model with p below 0.0001. TCR abundances were normalised to the total number of TCRs sequenced in each sample and reported as counts per million. MAIT TCRs were defined by TRAV1-2 paired with TRAJ12, TRAJ20 or TRAJ33, and iNKT TCRs by TRAV10 paired with TRAJ18. VDJdb, accessed on 1 November 2021, was searched for TCRs annotated for CMV, EBV and SARS-CoV-2, and TCRs annotated for more than one antigen were excluded. TCRdb passed the public sequencing reads through fastp at Q25 and MiXCR, retaining productive beta sequences. Identical CDR3 protein sequences are pooled into one entry, listed with their most common genes and DNA. TCRdb's processing, not the authors', yielded these V and J calls. Here the sample has fewer than 60,000 distinct CDR3 sequences; roughly 10% occur a single time. The ten largest clones capture about 15% of the sample.

By how much of the sample it makes up, this clonotype is medium-sized (0.01 to 0.1%). The clone's antigen remains unknown. Base qualities are not provided; no much larger clone lies one nucleotide away. Set within a cohort of healthcare workers in London, UK, this nested case-control study involved weekly PCR testing of nasopharyngeal swabs along with blood sampling. Healthcare workers were recruited between 23 and 31 March 2020, during the week of the UK lockdown, and were followed weekly for up to about 15 weeks. The TCR comes from an adult who was a healthcare worker with PCR-confirmed SARS-CoV-2 infection or an uninfected control (not recorded which). The sample was whole blood. Recombination linked TRBV7-2 to TRBJ2-1, with TRBD1 tentatively as D gene (6 bases match). The CDR3 protein: CASSLSGGWEQFF. The nucleotide sequence is given as TGTGCCAGCAGCTTATCTGGGGGCTGGGAGCAGTTCTTC.